The present entry profiles one T cell receptor beta chain with its context. There is no known antigen for this receptor. No base qualities exist here, and no much larger clone lies one base off it. These data come from a study of blood T cell repertoires in COVID-19 (dated by TCRdb to 2020 to 2022). General notes on the study: Collaborator samples came from the United States, Italy and Spain and covered acute and convalescent phases of COVID-19. Where HLA class I and class II types were available, the types were taken from metadata supplied by the sample provider, not from assay-based typing. Samples were obtained from the ongoing ImmuneRACE study (first 160 participants) and from over a thousand subjects provided by 6 global collaborators. The repertoires were released in a freely available public database meant as a resource for research on the immune response to SARS-CoV-2. Deeply sampled blood TCRbeta repertoires from subjects exposed to, actively infected with, or recovered from COVID-19 were included in the dataset. Sample metadata almost always included a de-identified subject ID, COVID-19 status, age in years and sex. The material from the prospective study consisted of cDNA or gDNA derived from T cells, B-cell-depleted T cells, or PBMCs.

Results and caveats for the whole study, not just this receptor: The quantity of clinical and demographic metadata differed by source and by participant and was supplied without curation.

Its CDR3 holds 15 amino acids, cysteine through phenylalanine. The sequence is cut down to CDR3 DNA, 45 bases in frame from base 1. V has 2 bases trimmed and J has 4 bases trimmed; junction bases matching no gene number 10. In the germline V gene, CDR1 corresponds to SQVTM and CDR2 to ANQGSEA. The collaborating institutions used their own protocols to collect whole blood in K2EDTA tubes. Collaborator samples were shipped for TCRbeta analysis as frozen whole blood, isolated PBMCs, or DNA extracted from either sample type. TCRbeta CDR3 regions were amplified from genomic DNA by means of the immunoSEQ Assay, a bias-controlled multiplex PCR. The original pipeline was this. The number of nucleated cells in each sample was estimated from the amplification of reference gene primers within the assay. To quantify the absolute abundance of each unique TCRbeta CDR3 rearrangement, sequence reads were collapsed and filtered. For each sample, productive Simpson clonality was calculated as the square root of Simpson's diversity index over productive rearrangements. TCRdb holds this immuneACCESS table with in-frame rearrangements only. Some clones are missing; in checked studies, unresolved V genes explain under half, and the rest has no known cause. Clone size and V and J calls were adopted from that table, with D and trimming inferred from the DNA. This sample has fewer than 85,000 clones in its table, and around 88% of those were observed once. The biggest ten clones account for roughly 5.7% of the sample.

This TCR was recovered from a man in his fifties or sixties with acute or convalescent COVID-19. The sample taken for sequencing was peripheral blood. The chain is made from TRBV29-1 and TRBJ2-5, with 7 bases in between that match TRBD1. At the DNA level, the sequence is TGCAGCGTTGAAAGTCCGAAAGGGGGCCGAGAGACCCAGTACTTC. Protein translation: CSVESPKGGRETQYF.